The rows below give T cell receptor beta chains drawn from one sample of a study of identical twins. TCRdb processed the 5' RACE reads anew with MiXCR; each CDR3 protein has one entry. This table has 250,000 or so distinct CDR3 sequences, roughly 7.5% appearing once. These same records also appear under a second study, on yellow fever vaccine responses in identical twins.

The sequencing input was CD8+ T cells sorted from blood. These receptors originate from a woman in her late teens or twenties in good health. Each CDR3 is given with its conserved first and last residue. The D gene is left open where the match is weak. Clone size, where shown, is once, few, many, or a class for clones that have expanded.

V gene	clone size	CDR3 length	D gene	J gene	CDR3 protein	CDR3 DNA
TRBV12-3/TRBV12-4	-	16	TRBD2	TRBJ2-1	CASSPRASGSRDEQFF	TGTGCCAGCAGTCCCCGGGCTAGCGGGAGCCGCGATGAGCAGTTCTTC
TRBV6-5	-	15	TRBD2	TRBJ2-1	CASSYGLSGNTEQFF	TGTGCCAGCAGTTATGGACTAAGCGGGAATACCGAGCAGTTCTTC
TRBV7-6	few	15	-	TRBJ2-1	CASSLGLVSYNEQFF	TGTGCCAGCAGCTTAGGGCTAGTTTCCTACAATGAGCAGTTCTTC
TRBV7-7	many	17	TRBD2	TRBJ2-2	CASSDLQRGENTGELFF	TGTGCCAGCAGCGACCTTCAGCGGGGGGAGAACACCGGGGAGCTGTTTTTT
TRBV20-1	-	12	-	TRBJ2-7	CSAIADTYEQYF	TGCAGTGCTATAGCGGACACCTACGAGCAGTACTTC
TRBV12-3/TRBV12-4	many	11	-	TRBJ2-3	CASSLGDTQYF	TGTGCCAGCAGTTTGGGAGATACGCAGTATTTT
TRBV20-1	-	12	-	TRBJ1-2	CSVRSRTYGYTF	TGCAGTGTCAGGTCACGGACGTATGGCTACACCTTC
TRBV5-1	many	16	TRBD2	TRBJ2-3	CASSLSGGSKADTQYF	TGCGCCAGCAGCTTGTCTGGCGGGAGTAAGGCAGATACGCAGTATTTT
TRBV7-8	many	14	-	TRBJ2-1	CATTMGGQYNEQFF	TGTGCCACAACCATGGGGGGGCAATACAATGAGCAGTTCTTC
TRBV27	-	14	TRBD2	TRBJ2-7	CASGTGTSGIPGYF	TGTGCCAGCGGTACCGGGACTAGCGGGATTCCGGGGTACTTC
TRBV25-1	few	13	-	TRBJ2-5	CASMWGAVETQYF	TGTGCCAGCATGTGGGGGGCAGTAGAGACCCAGTACTTC
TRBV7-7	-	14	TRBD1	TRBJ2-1	CASSNGQGSHEQFF	TGTGCCAGCAGTAACGGACAGGGTTCCCATGAGCAGTTCTTC
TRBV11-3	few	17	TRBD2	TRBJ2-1	CASNRQAGGPVWDEQFF	TGTGCCAGCAACCGACAAGCGGGAGGGCCGGTTTGGGATGAGCAGTTCTTC
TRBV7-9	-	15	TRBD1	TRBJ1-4	CASSPPGQGSEKLFF	TGTGCCAGCAGCCCACCGGGACAGGGTAGTGAAAAACTGTTTTTT
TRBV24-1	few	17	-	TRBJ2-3	CATSEGAEVSLTDTQYF	TGTGCCACCAGTGAGGGGGCCGAAGTCAGCCTCACAGATACGCAGTATTTT
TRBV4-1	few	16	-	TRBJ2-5	CASSQVGLSRGETQYF	TGCGCCAGCAGCCAAGTCGGCCTCTCAAGGGGAGAGACCCAGTACTTC
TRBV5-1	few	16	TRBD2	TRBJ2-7	CASSLGASGSSYEQYF	TGCGCCAGCAGCTTGGGAGCTAGCGGGAGCTCCTACGAGCAGTACTTC
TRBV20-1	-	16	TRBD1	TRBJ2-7	CSASSTGTVVSYEQYF	TGCAGTGCTAGTTCCACCGGGACAGTAGTCTCCTACGAGCAGTACTTC
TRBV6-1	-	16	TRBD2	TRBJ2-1	CASSESAGGSYNERFF	TGTGCCAGCAGTGAATCAGCGGGAGGCTCCTACAATGAGCGGTTCTTC
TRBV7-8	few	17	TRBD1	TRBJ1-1	CASSLVRTGELNTEAFF	TGTGCCAGCAGCTTAGTAAGGACAGGGGAGCTTAACACTGAAGCTTTCTTT
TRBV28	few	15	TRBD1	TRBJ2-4	CASSPELDRVDIQYF	TGTGCCAGCAGTCCCGAATTGGACAGGGTTGACATTCAGTACTTC
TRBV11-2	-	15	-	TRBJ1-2	CASSLRTFSNYGYTF	TGTGCCAGCAGCTTACGCACATTCTCTAACTATGGCTACACCTTC
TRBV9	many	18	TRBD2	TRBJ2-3	CASSVGSGEGSRTDTQYF	TGTGCCAGCAGCGTAGGCAGCGGGGAAGGATCTCGGACAGATACGCAGTATTTT
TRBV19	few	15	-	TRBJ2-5	CASSIAGTVGETQYF	TGTGCCAGTAGTATCGCGGGAACGGTTGGAGAGACCCAGTACTTC
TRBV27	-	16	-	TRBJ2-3	CASSPSARGYTDTQYF	TGTGCCAGCAGCCCTAGCGCCAGGGGGTATACAGATACGCAGTATTTT
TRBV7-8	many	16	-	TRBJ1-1	CASSLDRRYTNTEAFF	TGTGCCAGCAGCTTAGATCGAAGATACACGAACACTGAAGCTTTCTTT
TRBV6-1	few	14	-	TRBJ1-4	CASYFRGFSEKLFF	TGTGCCAGCTATTTCAGGGGTTTCAGCGAAAAACTGTTTTTT
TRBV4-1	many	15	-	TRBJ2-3	CASSQESAGQDTQYF	TGCGCCAGCAGCCAGGAGTCCGCTGGGCAAGATACGCAGTATTTT
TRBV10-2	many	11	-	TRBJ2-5	CASRAMETQYF	TGCGCCAGCAGGGCAATGGAGACCCAGTACTTC
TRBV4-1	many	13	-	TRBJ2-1	CASSPVPGREQFF	TGCGCCAGCAGCCCGGTACCGGGGCGTGAGCAGTTCTTC
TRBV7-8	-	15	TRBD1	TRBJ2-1	CASSLGGTGRNEQFF	TGTGCCAGCAGCTTAGGGGGGACAGGGAGAAATGAGCAGTTCTTC
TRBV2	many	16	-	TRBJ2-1	CASSEAEASAVNEQFF	TGTGCCAGCAGTGAAGCTGAAGCTAGCGCGGTCAATGAGCAGTTCTTC
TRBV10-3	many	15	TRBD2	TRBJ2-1	CAISPGLADLVEQFF	TGTGCCATCAGTCCCGGACTAGCGGATCTCGTAGAGCAGTTCTTC
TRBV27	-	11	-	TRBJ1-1	CASHSRYEAFF	TGTGCCAGCCACTCCAGGTACGAAGCTTTCTTT
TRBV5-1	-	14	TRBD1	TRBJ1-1	CASSTTGGNTEAFF	TGCGCCAGCAGCACGACAGGGGGGAACACTGAAGCTTTCTTT
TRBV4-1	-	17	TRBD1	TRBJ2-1	CASSQFNRGARNNEQFF	TGCGCCAGCAGCCAATTTAACAGGGGCGCGCGAAACAATGAGCAGTTCTTC
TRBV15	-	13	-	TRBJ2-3	CATSPQDTDTQYF	TGTGCCACCAGCCCCCAGGACACAGATACGCAGTATTTT
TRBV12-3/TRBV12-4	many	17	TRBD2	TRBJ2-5	CASSWGLAGEVQETQYF	TGTGCCAGCAGTTGGGGACTAGCGGGGGAGGTACAAGAGACCCAGTACTTC
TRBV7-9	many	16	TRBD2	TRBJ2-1	CASTPREPSGRDEQFF	TGTGCCAGCACGCCGAGGGAGCCTAGCGGGAGAGATGAGCAGTTCTTC
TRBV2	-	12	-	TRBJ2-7	CANQDTAYEQYF	TGTGCCAACCAGGACACAGCCTACGAGCAGTACTTC
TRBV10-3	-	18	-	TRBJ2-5	CAISDAGATPSNQETQYF	TGTGCCATCAGTGATGCAGGGGCAACGCCATCCAACCAAGAGACCCAGTACTTC
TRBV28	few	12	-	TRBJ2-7	CASSLFFNEQYF	TGTGCCAGCAGTTTATTCTTCAACGAGCAGTACTTC
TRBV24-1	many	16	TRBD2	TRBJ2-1	CATSDPGTSRYNEQFF	TGTGCCACCAGTGACCCCGGGACTAGCAGATACAATGAGCAGTTCTTC
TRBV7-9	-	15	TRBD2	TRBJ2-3	CASSLVAGDTDTQYF	TGTGCCAGCAGCCTAGTGGCGGGGGACACAGATACGCAGTATTTT
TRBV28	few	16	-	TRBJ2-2	CATKSPTDSNTGELFF	TGTGCCACAAAATCCCCCACGGACAGCAACACCGGGGAGCTGTTTTTT
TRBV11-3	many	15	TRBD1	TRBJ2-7	CASSSRQGNPYEQYF	TGTGCCAGCAGCTCTCGACAGGGTAACCCCTACGAGCAGTACTTC
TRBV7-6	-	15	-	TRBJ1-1	CASSLEAVQNTEAFF	TGTGCCAGCAGCTTAGAGGCGGTACAAAACACTGAAGCTTTCTTT
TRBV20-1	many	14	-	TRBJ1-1	CSARDPTSDTEAFF	TGCAGTGCTAGAGACCCGACTAGCGACACTGAAGCTTTCTTT
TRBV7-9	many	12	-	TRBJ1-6	CASSLASSPLHF	TGTGCCAGCAGCTTAGCGAGTTCACCCCTCCACTTT
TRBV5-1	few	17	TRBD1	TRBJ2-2	CASSPHRQGANTGELFF	TGCGCCAGCAGCCCGCATCGACAGGGAGCGAACACCGGGGAGCTGTTTTTT